Described below is a single T cell receptor (beta chain) sequence and its context. Its cognate antigen is unknown. This sample was included in a study of OX40 agonist ivuxolimab in advanced cancers. Background on the study: The patients got ivuxolimab, which is an agonistic anti-OX40 (CD134) antibody. Study findings and constraints: Expanded clones belonging to CD8+ T cells outnumbered, on average, those of CD4+.

V was shortened by 3 bases and J by 0 bases, with 9 bases between the two germline ends. The CDR3 is made up of 14 amino acids. Germline V CDR1 and CDR2: SGHDT, YYEEEE. The assay was immunoSEQ multiplex PCR, and TCRdb's table has in-frame clones only and misses some. The sample includes 45,000 to 75,000 clones, around 79% seen only once; the top ten take approximately 1%. Blood was sampled at baseline, cycle 4 day 1, and cycle 7 day 1. This chain connects TRBV5-6 to TRBJ1-1; D gene uncertain. The clonotype comes from an adult with an advanced solid tumor such as melanoma, head and neck, liver or kidney cancer. Material: CD4+ or CD8+ T cells sorted from blood, obtained in a trial of the OX40 agonist ivuxolimab. The CDR3 sequence is CASSWVVMNTEAFF. The CDR3, as DNA: TGTGCCAGCAGCTGGGTCGTAATGAACACTGAAGCTTTCTTT.